Listed below are T cell receptor beta chains from one sample, sequenced in a study of blood T cell repertoires in COVID-19. Repertoires were generated with immunoSEQ multiplex PCR, while TCRdb's copy carries only in-frame clones and drops some. The sample has 350,000 or so clones; roughly 86% are singletons. The sequenced sample was peripheral blood. These receptors were obtained from a woman aged 25 to 39 with COVID-19, enrolled during active disease. CDR3s include the opening cysteine and the closing phenylalanine or tryptophan. D genes are given only for firm matches. Size is omitted from some rows. Given values are once, few, many or a class for expanded clones.

TRBV3-1/TRBV3-2	TRBJ1-1	-	-	CASGASDTEAFF	TGTGCCAGCGGGGCGTCGGACACTGAAGCTTTCTTT
TRBV7-3	TRBJ1-1	-	-	CASSSDRLTEAFF	TGTGCCAGCAGCTCTGACAGACTCACTGAAGCTTTCTTT
TRBV6-5	TRBJ1-1	TRBD1	once	CASSSLGQGPYTEAFF	TGTGCCAGCAGTTCTCTGGGACAGGGGCCCTACACTGAAGCTTTCTTT
TRBV2	TRBJ2-3	-	-	CASNPSVGTDTQYF	TGTGCCAGCAACCCTAGCGTAGGCACAGATACGCAGTATTTT
TRBV6-5	TRBJ2-7	TRBD2	-	CASSPGRSYEQYF	TGTGCCAGCAGTCCCGGGAGGTCCTACGAGCAGTACTTC
TRBV25-1	TRBJ1-4	-	-	CASSDYTGRRGTNEKLFF	TGTGCCAGCAGTGATTATACAGGGAGAAGAGGAACTAATGAAAAACTGTTTTTT
TRBV9	TRBJ2-5	-	-	CASSVDSDQETQYF	TGTGCCAGCAGCGTAGATAGCGACCAAGAGACCCAGTACTTC
TRBV9	TRBJ1-2	-	-	CASSVGGLDGYTF	TGTGCCAGCAGCGTAGGGGGGCTAGATGGCTACACCTTC
TRBV30	TRBJ1-5	TRBD1	-	CAWSFRDSPNQPQHF	TGTGCCTGGAGTTTCCGGGACAGTCCCAATCAGCCCCAGCATTTT
TRBV19	TRBJ2-1	TRBD1	-	CASSPGTGAYNEQFF	TGTGCCAGTAGCCCAGGGACAGGAGCATACAATGAGCAGTTCTTC
TRBV29-1	TRBJ2-1	-	-	CSVKTVSSYNEQFF	TGCAGCGTAAAGACAGTTAGCTCCTACAATGAGCAGTTCTTC
TRBV4-1	TRBJ2-5	TRBD2	-	CASSPPTSGRETQYF	TGCGCCAGCAGCCCCCCGACTAGCGGGAGAGAGACCCAGTACTTC
TRBV7-3	TRBJ1-2	-	-	CASSLSGQGSEFAF	TGTGCCAGCAGCTTATCGGGTCAAGGAAGCGAGTTCGCCTTC
TRBV7-2	TRBJ2-1	-	once	CASSLAGGPNEQFF	TGTGCCAGCAGCTTAGCGGGAGGCCCCAATGAGCAGTTCTTC
TRBV30	TRBJ1-6	TRBD1	-	CASGQGADIHSPLHF	TGTGCCTCGGGACAGGGGGCGGACATCCATTCACCCCTCCACTTT
TRBV5-4	TRBJ2-7	TRBD1	-	CASSFRGLSYEQYF	TGTGCCAGCAGCTTCAGGGGGCTTTCCTACGAGCAGTACTTC
TRBV15	TRBJ2-7	TRBD1	few	CATSTRQGFWEQYF	TGTGCCACCAGCACCCGACAGGGGTTTTGGGAGCAGTACTTC
TRBV10-3	TRBJ2-5	-	-	CAISGAGLETQYF	TGTGCCATCAGTGGGGCAGGGCTGGAGACCCAGTACTTC
TRBV10-1	TRBJ2-5	TRBD1	-	CASSRDRQETQYF	TGCGCCAGCAGTAGGGACAGACAAGAGACCCAGTACTTC
TRBV6-1	TRBJ2-2	TRBD1	once	CASSAWDRGDTGELFF	TGTGCCAGCAGTGCCTGGGACAGGGGGGACACCGGGGAGCTGTTTTTT
TRBV6-6	TRBJ2-2	-	-	CASSYASRGTGELFF	TGTGCCAGCAGTTACGCGTCCAGGGGCACCGGGGAGCTGTTTTTT
TRBV5-4	TRBJ2-5	TRBD1	-	CASSGMTGGYETQYF	TGTGCCAGCAGCGGAATGACAGGGGGCTATGAGACCCAGTACTTC
TRBV9	TRBJ2-7	-	-	CASSASGDWEQYF	TGTGCCAGCAGCGCCTCAGGGGATTGGGAGCAGTACTTC
TRBV6-5	TRBJ2-7	TRBD2	-	CASSSLTSGYEQYF	TGTGCCAGCAGTTCCCTGACTAGCGGGTACGAGCAGTACTTC
TRBV3-1/TRBV3-2	TRBJ2-7	TRBD2	-	CASSPASGRASYEQYF	TGTGCCAGCAGCCCAGCTAGCGGGAGGGCCTCCTACGAGCAGTACTTC
TRBV6-5	TRBJ2-5	-	-	CASSYSRGEETQYF	TGTGCCAGCAGTTACTCCCGGGGAGAGGAGACCCAGTACTTC
TRBV10-1	TRBJ2-1	TRBD1	-	CASSTGTGARNEQFF	TGCGCCAGCAGTACCGGGACAGGGGCCCGCAATGAGCAGTTCTTC
TRBV19	TRBJ2-7	-	-	CASSIGGHYSYEQYF	TGTGCCAGTAGTATAGGGGGACACTACTCCTACGAGCAGTACTTC
TRBV10-3	TRBJ2-3	-	once	CAISVPKSGRTDTQYF	TGTGCCATCAGTGTACCCAAGTCCGGTCGCACAGATACGCAGTATTTT
TRBV15	TRBJ2-2	-	-	CATSTLHRDTGELFF	TGTGCCACCAGCACTCTACACAGGGATACCGGGGAGCTGTTTTTT
TRBV29-1	TRBJ2-1	-	-	CSVENTGEQFF	TGCAGCGTTGAAAATACAGGAGAGCAGTTCTTC
TRBV13	TRBJ1-2	TRBD1	-	CASSLVSGQGYYGYTF	TGTGCCAGCAGCTTAGTCTCGGGACAGGGGTACTATGGCTACACCTTC
TRBV30	TRBJ2-7	-	-	CAWKMGPYEQYF	TGTGCCTGGAAAATGGGGCCCTACGAGCAGTACTTC
TRBV6-1	TRBJ1-5	-	few	CASSEAVGGGAYSNQPQHF	TGTGCCAGCAGTGAAGCGGTTGGTGGAGGGGCGTATAGCAATCAGCCCCAGCATTTT
TRBV5-6	TRBJ1-5	-	-	CASSLRQSLSNQPQHF	TGTGCCAGCAGCTTAAGACAGTCTCTTAGCAATCAGCCCCAGCATTTT
TRBV9	TRBJ2-7	TRBD1	-	CASSPPGQGFSYEQYF	TGTGCCAGCAGCCCACCGGGACAGGGGTTCTCCTACGAGCAGTACTTC
TRBV28	TRBJ2-6	-	-	CASSVPGLHSGANVLTF	TGTGCCAGCAGTGTTCCGGGACTCCACTCTGGGGCCAACGTCCTGACTTTC
TRBV2	TRBJ1-2	-	-	CASSDTGYGYTF	TGTGCCAGCAGCGATACAGGGTATGGCTACACCTTC
TRBV4-1	TRBJ2-2	TRBD2	-	CASSQDGLAGVGELFF	TGCGCCAGCAGCCAAGATGGTCTAGCGGGAGTCGGGGAGCTGTTTTTT
TRBV19	TRBJ2-7	-	-	CASSITSKDEQYF	TGTGCCAGTAGTATAACTAGCAAGGACGAGCAGTACTTC
TRBV7-3	TRBJ2-3	TRBD1	once	CASSRQGEDTQYF	TGTGCCAGCAGTCGACAGGGGGAGGATACGCAGTATTTT
TRBV9	TRBJ2-7	-	-	CASSVGWAPVYEQYF	TGTGCCAGCAGCGTAGGATGGGCCCCCGTTTACGAGCAGTACTTC
TRBV10-3	TRBJ2-3	TRBD2	-	CAISESGSGRGTDTQYF	TGTGCCATCAGTGAGTCGGGGAGCGGGAGGGGCACAGATACGCAGTATTTT
TRBV6-5	TRBJ2-3	-	once	CASSSGRRYTQYF	TGTGCCAGCAGCTCGGGTCGCCGATATACGCAGTATTTT
TRBV11-3	TRBJ2-2	TRBD2	few	CASSTRTSGNTGELFF	TGTGCCAGCAGCACCCGGACTAGCGGTAACACCGGGGAGCTGTTTTTT
TRBV28	TRBJ2-3	-	-	CASSSDWQYTDTQYF	TGTGCCAGCAGTTCCGACTGGCAATACACAGATACGCAGTATTTT
TRBV28	TRBJ1-2	TRBD1	-	CALGDRGISGYGYTF	TGTGCCTTAGGGGACAGGGGGATTAGTGGCTATGGCTACACCTTC
TRBV24-1	TRBJ2-5	TRBD2	-	CATSDLGSGSGRETQYF	TGTGCCACCAGTGATTTGGGTAGCGGGAGTGGGCGGGAGACCCAGTACTTC
TRBV27	TRBJ1-6	-	-	CASSPNPLWGGGSPLHF	TGTGCCAGCAGTCCAAACCCCCTCTGGGGTGGAGGGTCACCCCTCCACTTT
TRBV28	TRBJ1-5	-	-	CASRSSGPNQPQHF	TGTGCCAGCAGGTCGTCAGGGCCCAATCAGCCCCAGCATTTT
TRBV7-2	TRBJ1-1	-	-	CASSLRPTSFSEAFF	TGTGCCAGCAGCTTGCGCCCTACTTCGTTCTCTGAAGCTTTCTTT
TRBV5-4	TRBJ2-2	-	-	CASSPIAETSTGELFF	TGTGCCAGCAGCCCCATAGCGGAAACTTCCACCGGGGAGCTGTTTTTT
TRBV19	TRBJ2-4	-	-	CASSIGPRGNIQYF	TGTGCCAGTAGTATAGGACCCCGCGGAAACATTCAGTACTTC
TRBV4-1	TRBJ2-1	TRBD2	once	CASSPLGGGRDNEQFF	TGCGCCAGCAGCCCCCTCGGGGGCGGGAGGGACAATGAGCAGTTCTTC
TRBV10-3	TRBJ1-2	TRBD1	-	CAIPGGTGGGSGGYTF	TGTGCCATACCTGGCGGGACAGGGGGAGGGTCAGGAGGCTACACCTTC
TRBV10-3	TRBJ2-7	TRBD1	-	CAISEDRASYEQYF	TGTGCCATCAGTGAGGACAGGGCTTCCTACGAGCAGTACTTC
TRBV4-2	TRBJ2-2	-	-	CASSREGITGVPGELFF	TGTGCCAGCAGCCGAGAGGGAATAACGGGAGTTCCCGGGGAGCTGTTTTTT